This T cell receptor beta chain derives from a study of blood T cell repertoires in COVID-19. Across the whole study: The origin of the acute and convalescent COVID-19 samples was the United States, Italy and Spain.

Some clones are missing from TCRdb's copy, which holds only in-frame ones; the method was immunoSEQ multiplex PCR. The top ten hold 3% to 3.5% of the sample, which has 150,000 or so clones, around 85% seen once. Trimming cost V 6 bases and J 3 bases, with 11 bases left between them. The CDR3 contains 13 residues. Sequences were obtained from peripheral blood. The clonotype was recovered from an elderly woman with acute or convalescent COVID-19. The chain uses TRBV12-3 or TRBV12-4 and TRBJ2-5; D call uncertain. Here the CDR3 DNA reads TGTGCCAGCAGGCGAGGCCGAGAAGAGACCCAGTACTTC. Translated: CASRRGREETQYF.